Each of the 7 T cell receptor beta chains below was sequenced from the same sample in a study of T cells in Graves' hyperthyroidism and ophthalmopathy. The investigators amplified TCR beta CDR3 regions from RNA transcripts. Initially, a first-round RT-PCR of the TCR CDR3 employed the HTBI primer set. TCRdb re-called the multiplex PCR reads with MiXCR, one entry per CDR3 protein. Of hundreds of thousands of distinct CDR3 sequences detected, about 14% appear once; the ten largest clones hold around 13%. The material sequenced was blood. The receptors originated from a young man with Graves' ophthalmopathy.

This clonotype has a handful of counts. The chain joins TRBV6-2 or TRBV6-3 to TRBJ1-5; 7 bases map to TRBD1. The CDR3 is 15 amino acids. The germline gives CDR1 MNHEY, CDR2 SVGEGT. Trimming removed 6 bases from V and 5 bases from J; junction bases left unmatched: 10. The CDR3 DNA reads TGTGCCAGCAGCGGGACAGCCAGCATCGATCAGCCCCAGCATTTT. Its protein product is CASSGTASIDQPQHF.

This clonotype was found a few times. The chain joins TRBV20-1 to TRBJ1-2; a weak D match, TRBD1 (5 bases). CDR1 is DFQATT, CDR2 SNEGSKA, per germline (reference sequence). The CDR3 consists of 14 residues. Trimming removed 5 bases from V and 2 bases from J, with 15 bases in between. CDR3 protein: CSAGHELANYGYTF. Here the CDR3 DNA reads TGCAGTGCTGGACATGAGTTGGCGAACTATGGCTACACCTTC.

The V gene is TRBV29-1, the J gene TRBJ1-1; the D is unclear. This CDR3 is 14 amino acids long. CDR1 and CDR2 (germline): SQVTM, ANQGSEA. V lost 1 base and J 4 bases, leaving 13 bases between the germline ends. CDR3 sequence: CSVEVSGLGTEAFF. Here the CDR3 DNA reads TGCAGCGTTGAAGTGTCGGGGTTGGGCACTGAAGCTTTCTTT.

The chain is built from TRBV6-4 and TRBJ2-5; D may be TRBD1 (6 bases). The CDR3 sequence is 14 residues long. Per germline, CDR1 MRHNA and CDR2 SNTAGT. Trimming removed 6 bases from V and 5 bases from J, with 16 bases in between. CDR3 residues: CASRRQDPFETQYF. The DNA of the CDR3 is TGTGCCAGCAGACGACAGGATCCCTTTGAGACCCAGTACTTC.

This clonotype appeared many times. V is TRBV10-1 and J is TRBJ2-7; D uncertain. V lost 6 bases to trimming and J lost 2 bases, with 11 bases between them. The CDR3 is 13 residues long. Germline CDR1 reads WNHNN; CDR2 reads SYGVQD (reference sequence). CDR3 loop: CASRPSEAYEQYF. The CDR3 DNA reads as TGCGCCAGCAGACCCTCCGAGGCCTACGAGCAGTACTTC.

Ten or more counts support this clonotype. The chain joins TRBV7-8 to TRBJ1-1; D call uncertain. Germline lookup yields CDR1 SGHVS and CDR2 FQNEAQ. Trimming cost V 1 base and J 8 bases, with 11 bases left between them. The CDR3 totals 13 residues. The DNA for the CDR3 is TGTGCCAGCAGCTTAGGCCCGAGCCTGGAAGCTTTCTTT. Translating it yields CASSLGPSLEAFF.

This clonotype was seen a few times. This chain uses TRBV4-1 with TRBJ1-5, with D hard to call. V was cut by 2 bases and J by 1 base, with 9 bases left in between. The CDR3 spans 15 residues. Germline CDR1 MGHRA, CDR2 YSYEKL. CDR3 nucleotide sequence: TGCGCCAGCAGCCAACGAGCGGGGAGCAATCAGCCCCAGCATTTT. Amino acid sequence: CASSQRAGSNQPQHF.